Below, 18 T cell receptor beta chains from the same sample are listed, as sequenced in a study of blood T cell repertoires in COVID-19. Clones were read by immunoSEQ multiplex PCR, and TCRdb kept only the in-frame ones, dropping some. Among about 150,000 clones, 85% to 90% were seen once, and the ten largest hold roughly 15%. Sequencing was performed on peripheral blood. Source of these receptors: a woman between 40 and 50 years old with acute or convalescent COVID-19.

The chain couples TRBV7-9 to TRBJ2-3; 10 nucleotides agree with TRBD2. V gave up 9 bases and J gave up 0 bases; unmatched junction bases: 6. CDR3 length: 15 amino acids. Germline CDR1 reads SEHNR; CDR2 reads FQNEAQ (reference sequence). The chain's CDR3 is CASLAGDTSTDTQYF. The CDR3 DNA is TGTGCCAGTCTAGCGGGGGACACTAGCACAGATACGCAGTATTTT.

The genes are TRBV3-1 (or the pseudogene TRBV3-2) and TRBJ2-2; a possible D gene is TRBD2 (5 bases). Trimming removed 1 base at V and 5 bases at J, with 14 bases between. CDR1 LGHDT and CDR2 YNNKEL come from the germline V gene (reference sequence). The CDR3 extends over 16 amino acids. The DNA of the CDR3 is TGTGCCAGCAGCCAAGGAGGGTGGAAGGGTACCGGGGAGCTGTTTTTT. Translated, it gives CASSQGGWKGTGELFF.

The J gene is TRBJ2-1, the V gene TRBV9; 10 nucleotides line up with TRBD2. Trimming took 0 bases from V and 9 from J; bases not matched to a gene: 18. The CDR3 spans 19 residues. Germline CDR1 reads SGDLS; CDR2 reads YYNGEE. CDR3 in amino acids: CASSVDGLAGVFRDGEQFF. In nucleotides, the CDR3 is TGTGCCAGCAGCGTAGACGGGCTAGCGGGAGTTTTTAGGGATGGTGAGCAGTTCTTC.

The DNA for the CDR3 is TGTGCCAGTAGAAAGGGGCAGGGGGCGCGAAATTCACCCCTCCACTTT. Its translation: CASRKGQGARNSPLHF. The chain employs TRBV19 and TRBJ1-6; TRBD1 aligns across 8 bases. CDR3 length: 16 amino acids. Per germline, CDR1 LNHDA and CDR2 SQIVND (reference sequence). The trim removed 6 bases at V and 7 bases at J, leaving 11 bases unmatched. Using reference TRBV19 and TRBJ1-6 for the parts outside the CDR3, the full variable domain is DGGITQSPKYLFRKEGQNVTLSCEQNLNHDAMYWYRQDPGQGLRLIYYSQIVNDFQKGDIAEGYSVSREKKESFPLTVTSAQKNPTAFYLCASRKGQGARNSPLHFGNGTRLTVT.

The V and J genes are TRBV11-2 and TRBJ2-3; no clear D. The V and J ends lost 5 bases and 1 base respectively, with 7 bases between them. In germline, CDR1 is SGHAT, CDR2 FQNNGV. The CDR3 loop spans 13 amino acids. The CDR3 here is CASSPFGTDTQYF. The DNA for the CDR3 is TGTGCCAGCAGCCCCTTTGGCACAGATACGCAGTATTTT.

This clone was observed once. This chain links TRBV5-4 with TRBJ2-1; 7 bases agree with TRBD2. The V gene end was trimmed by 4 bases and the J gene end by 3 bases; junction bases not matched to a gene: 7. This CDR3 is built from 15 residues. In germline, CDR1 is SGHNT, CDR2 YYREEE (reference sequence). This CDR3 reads CASSASGANYNEQFF. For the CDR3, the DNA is TGTGCCAGCAGCGCCAGCGGGGCTAACTACAATGAGCAGTTCTTC. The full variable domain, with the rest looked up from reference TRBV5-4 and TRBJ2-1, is ETGVTQSPTHLIKTRGQQVTLRCSSQSGHNTVSWYQQALGQGPQFIFQYYREEENGRGNFPPRFSGLQFPNYSSELNVNALELDDSALYLCASSASGANYNEQFFGPGTRLTVL.

Written as DNA, the CDR3 is TGTGCCAGCAGCGCAAAGGGGGCGAACACCGGGGAGCTGTTTTTT. Protein product: CASSAKGANTGELFF. This sequence joins TRBV9 and TRBJ2-2, with D tentatively TRBD1 (6 bases). The CDR3 runs to 15 residues. The V and J ends lost 3 bases and 0 bases respectively, with 9 bases between them. Germline loops: CDR1 SGDLS, CDR2 YYNGEE.

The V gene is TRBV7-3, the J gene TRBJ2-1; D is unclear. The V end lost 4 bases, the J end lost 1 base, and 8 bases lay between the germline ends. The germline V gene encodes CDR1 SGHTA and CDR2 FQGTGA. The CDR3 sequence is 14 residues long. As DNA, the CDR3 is TGTGCCAGCAGCTATAGTGTTTCCTACAATGAGCAGTTCTTC. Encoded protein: CASSYSVSYNEQFF.

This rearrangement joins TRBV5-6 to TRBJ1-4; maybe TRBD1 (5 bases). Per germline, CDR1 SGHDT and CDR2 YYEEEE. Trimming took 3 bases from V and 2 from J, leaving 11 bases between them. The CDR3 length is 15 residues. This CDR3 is CASSSYRSTNEKLFF. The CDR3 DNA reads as TGTGCCAGCAGCTCCTACAGGTCTACTAATGAAAAACTGTTTTTT.

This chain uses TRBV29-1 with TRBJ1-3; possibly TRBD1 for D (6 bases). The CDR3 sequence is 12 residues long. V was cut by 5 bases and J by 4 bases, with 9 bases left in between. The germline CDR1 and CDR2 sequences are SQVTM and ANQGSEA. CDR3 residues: CSVRTGGNTIYF. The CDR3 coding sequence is TGCAGCGTTCGAACAGGGGGAAACACCATATATTTT.

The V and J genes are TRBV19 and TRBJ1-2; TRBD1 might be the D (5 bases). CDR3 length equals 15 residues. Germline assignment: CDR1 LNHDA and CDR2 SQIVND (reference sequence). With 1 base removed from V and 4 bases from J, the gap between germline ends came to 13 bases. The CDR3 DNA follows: TGTGCCAGTAGTATAGCGGCGGGGCGGAGCTATGGCTACACCTTC. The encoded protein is CASSIAAGRSYGYTF.

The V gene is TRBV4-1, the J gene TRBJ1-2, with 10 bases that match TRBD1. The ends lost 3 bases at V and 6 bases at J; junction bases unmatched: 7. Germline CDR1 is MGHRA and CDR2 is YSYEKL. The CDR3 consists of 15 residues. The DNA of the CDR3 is TGCGCCAGCAGCCATCCGACAGGGGGCGAAAATGGCTACACCTTC. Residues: CASSHPTGGENGYTF.

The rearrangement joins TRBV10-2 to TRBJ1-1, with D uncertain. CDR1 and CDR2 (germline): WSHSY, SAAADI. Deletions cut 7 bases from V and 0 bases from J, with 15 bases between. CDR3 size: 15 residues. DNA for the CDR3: TGCGCCAGCAATGACGCTGGAGACTTGAACACTGAAGCTTTCTTT. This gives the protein CASNDAGDLNTEAFF.

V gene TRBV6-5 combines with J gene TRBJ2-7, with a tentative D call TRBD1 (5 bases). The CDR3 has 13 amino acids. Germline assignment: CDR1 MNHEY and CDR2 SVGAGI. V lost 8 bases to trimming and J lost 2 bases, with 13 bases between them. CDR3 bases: TGTGCCAGCCTTAGACAGATGCCCTACGAGCAGTACTTC. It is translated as CASLRQMPYEQYF.

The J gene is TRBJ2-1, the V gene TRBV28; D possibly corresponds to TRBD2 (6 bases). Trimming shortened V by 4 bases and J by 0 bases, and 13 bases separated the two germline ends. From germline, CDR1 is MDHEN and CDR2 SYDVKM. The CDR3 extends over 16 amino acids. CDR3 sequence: CASSSPGRHSYNEQFF. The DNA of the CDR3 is TGTGCCAGCAGTTCCCCGGGGAGGCACTCCTACAATGAGCAGTTCTTC. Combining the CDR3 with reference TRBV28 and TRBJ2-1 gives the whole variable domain DVKVTQSSRYLVKRTGEKVFLECVQDMDHENMFWYRQDPGLGLRLIYFSYDVKMKEKGDIPEGYSVSREKKERFSLILESASTNQTSMYLCASSSPGRHSYNEQFFGPGTRLTVL.

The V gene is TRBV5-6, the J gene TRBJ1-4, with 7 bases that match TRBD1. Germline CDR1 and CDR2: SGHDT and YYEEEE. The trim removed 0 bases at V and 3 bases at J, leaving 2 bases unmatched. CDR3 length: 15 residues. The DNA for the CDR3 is TGTGCCAGCAGCTTGGACAGGGGTGCTAATGAAAAACTGTTTTTT. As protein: CASSLDRGANEKLFF.

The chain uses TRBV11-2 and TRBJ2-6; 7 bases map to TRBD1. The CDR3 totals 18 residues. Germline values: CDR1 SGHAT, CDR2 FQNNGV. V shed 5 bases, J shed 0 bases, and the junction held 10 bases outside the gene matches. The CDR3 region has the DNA TGTGCCAGCAGCCTAGGGACAGCACCGGGCTCTGGGGCCAACGTCCTGACTTTC. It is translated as CASSLGTAPGSGANVLTF.

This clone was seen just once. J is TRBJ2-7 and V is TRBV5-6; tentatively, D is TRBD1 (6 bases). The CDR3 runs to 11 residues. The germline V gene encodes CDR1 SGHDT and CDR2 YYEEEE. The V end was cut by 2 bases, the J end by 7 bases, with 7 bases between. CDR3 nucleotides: TGTGCCAGCAGCTTTACAGGGGAGCAGTACTTC. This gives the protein CASSFTGEQYF.